The 23 T cell receptor beta chains given below trace back to one sample, sequenced in a study of blood T cell repertoires in COVID-19. The method was immunoSEQ multiplex PCR; TCRdb's version includes in-frame clones alone and lacks a portion of them. Here the sample spans a few hundred thousand clones, 65% to 90% being singletons. Sequenced: PBMCs or T cells enriched from blood (not recorded which). These receptors came from a woman under 30 who had recovered from COVID-19.

This clone was found many times. This sequence joins TRBV10-1 and TRBJ2-7, with D possibly matching TRBD1 (7 bases). From germline, CDR1 is WNHNN and CDR2 SYGVQD (reference sequence). Trimming left V 4 bases short and J 10 bases short, with 11 bases between. The CDR3 contains 11 residues. CDR3 nucleotides: TGCGCCAGCAGTGGACAGGGAGGACAGTACTTC. Its protein product is CASSGQGGQYF.

This clone was found once. The J gene is TRBJ1-5, the V gene TRBV30, with D perhaps TRBD1 (5 bases). The V and J ends lost 1 base and 6 bases respectively, with 13 bases between them. The CDR3 consists of 14 residues. Looked up from germline, CDR1 is GTSNPN and CDR2 is SVGIG (reference sequence). DNA for the CDR3: TGTGCCTGGAGTGATATGGGGGGGAGTCAGCCCCAGCATTTT. It translates to CAWSDMGGSQPQHF.

The chain combines TRBV21-1 with TRBJ2-5; the D call of TRBD2 is as the table states it, not checked on the DNA. TRBV21-1 is given as a pseudogene. The CDR3 is made up of 17 amino acids. CDR3 nucleotides: TGTGCCAGCAGCAAAGAGCCCTATCTCTCCTCGAGGAAGACCCAGTACTTC. Encoded protein: CASSKEPYLSSRKTQYF.

This clone was counted many times. At the DNA level, this CDR3 is encoded by other sequences in the same sample as well. V gene TRBV29-1 combines with J gene TRBJ1-1, with 7 bases fitting TRBD1. Per the germline V gene, CDR1 is SQVTM and CDR2 is ANQGSEA. CDR3 size: 12 residues. The trim removed 6 bases at V and 4 bases at J, leaving 5 bases unmatched. CDR3: CSVNRGGTEAFF. The CDR3 coding sequence is TGCAGCGTAAACAGGGGCGGCACTGAAGCTTTCTTT. Drawing the rest from reference TRBV29-1 and TRBJ1-1, the complete variable domain is SAVISQKPSRDICQRGTSLTIQCQVDSQVTMMFWYRQQPGQSLTLIATANQGSEATYESGFVIDKFPISRPNLTFSTLTVSNMSPEDSSIYLCSVNRGGTEAFFGQGTRLTVV.

This sequence joins TRBV10-3 and TRBJ1-5; the D gene is possibly TRBD1 (5 bases). Trimming took off 3 bases at V and 5 bases at J, with 11 bases between the two ends. This CDR3 region has 14 residues. Germline loops: CDR1 ENHRY, CDR2 SYGVKD. The DNA of the CDR3 is TGTGCCATCAGTGATGGGGCTCAGGATCAGCCCCAGCATTTT. This codes for CAISDGAQDQPQHF.

The V and J genes are TRBV19 and TRBJ1-5, with D possibly being TRBD1 (6 bases). The CDR3 consists of 15 residues. Deletions cut 3 bases from V and 7 bases from J, with 16 bases between. CDR1 and CDR2 from the germline V gene are LNHDA and SQIVND (reference sequence). The CDR3 region is CASSIEQGIGQPQHF. CDR3 sequence (DNA): TGTGCCAGTAGTATTGAACAGGGCATCGGGCAGCCCCAGCATTTT.

The chain couples TRBV5-1 to TRBJ2-1; tentative D call: TRBD2 (6 bases). V lost 3 bases and J 4 bases, leaving 14 bases between the germline ends. The V gene's germline CDR1 is SGHRS and CDR2 YFSETQ. There are 15 residues in the CDR3. The DNA for the CDR3 is TGCGCCAGCAGCTACCTTGGGGGGTCTTACAATGAGCAGTTCTTC. Translated: CASSYLGGSYNEQFF.

This rearrangement joins TRBV24-1 to TRBJ1-1; 11 bases match TRBD1. Germline V gene sequence: CDR1 KGHDR, CDR2 SFDVKD. There are 15 residues in the CDR3. V lost 3 bases and J lost 4; bases outside the gene matches: 3. CDR3 sequence (DNA): TGTGCCACCAGTGATCCCGGGACAGGGGGCACTGAAGCTTTCTTT. This codes for CATSDPGTGGTEAFF.

CDR3: CASSSTGGYYGYTF. CDR3 coding DNA: TGTGCCAGCAGCTCAACAGGGGGATACTATGGCTACACCTTC. This chain joins TRBV11-2 and TRBJ1-2; 8 bases are shared with TRBD1. V was pared by 4 bases and J by 3 bases, with 4 bases of the junction left unmatched. The CDR3 runs to 14 residues. Germline lookup yields CDR1 SGHAT and CDR2 FQNNGV.

The chain combines TRBV2 with TRBJ2-7, with 14 positions matching TRBD2. The junction had 8 bases not matched to a gene; V was cut back by 6 bases and J by 4 bases. The CDR3 is made up of 16 amino acids. The germline CDR1 and CDR2 sequences are SNHLY and FYNNEI. The CDR3 is CASRGTSGGSYYEQYF. CDR3 nucleotides: TGTGCCAGCAGGGGGACTAGCGGGGGCTCATATTACGAGCAGTACTTC.

The chain employs TRBV18 and TRBJ2-5; 10 nucleotides line up with TRBD2. The CDR3 has 15 residues. Germline V gives CDR1 KGHSH, CDR2 LQKENI. The trim removed 6 bases at V and 5 bases at J, leaving 9 bases unmatched. The CDR3 loop is CASSRGLATRETQYF. The CDR3 DNA follows: TGTGCCAGCTCTCGGGGACTAGCGACAAGGGAGACCCAGTACTTC.

The V and J genes are TRBV7-9 and TRBJ1-1; D possibly corresponds to TRBD1 (5 bases). Germline assignment: CDR1 SEHNR and CDR2 FQNEAQ (reference sequence). V lost 6 bases to trimming and J lost 6 bases, with 14 bases between them. CDR3 length: 13 residues. For the CDR3, the DNA is TGTGCCAGCAGACTTCAGGGTCGCGCTGAAGCTTTCTTT. Encoded protein: CASRLQGRAEAFF.

CDR3 region: CASSPRTGNYEQYF. Here the CDR3 DNA reads TGCGCCAGCAGCCCCAGGACAGGGAACTACGAGCAGTACTTC. V usage is TRBV5-1 and J usage is TRBJ2-7; 8 nucleotides match TRBD1. The V gene end was trimmed by 4 bases and the J gene end by 3 bases; junction bases not matched to a gene: 6. Germline CDR1 is SGHRS and CDR2 is YFSETQ. This CDR3 is 14 amino acids long.

J is TRBJ1-3 and V is TRBV18; 8 bases are a match to TRBD1. J gave up 0 bases and V 3 bases, and 4 bases lay outside the gene matches. The germline V gene encodes CDR1 KGHSH and CDR2 LQKENI. The CDR3 runs 16 residues. The CDR3 is CASSPQGQASGNTIYF. DNA of the CDR3: TGTGCCAGCTCACCGCAGGGACAGGCCTCTGGAAACACCATATATTTT.

Only one count was recorded for this clone. The chain combines TRBV28 with TRBJ1-1; D is possibly TRBD1 (5 bases). CDR1 is MDHEN, CDR2 SYDVKM, per germline. This CDR3 has 11 residues. The germline V and J ends were trimmed by 10 bases and 7 bases, with 13 bases remaining between them. The CDR3 region is CAIVQGFEAFF. The CDR3 DNA follows: TGTGCCATCGTCCAGGGCTTTGAAGCTTTCTTT.

CDR3: CASSLGSASGEGYNEQFF. The CDR3 DNA reads as TGTGCCAGCAGCTTAGGGTCGGCTAGCGGGGAGGGCTACAATGAGCAGTTCTTC. The rearrangement links TRBV7-3 to TRBJ2-1, with 9 bases identical to TRBD2. V shed 2 bases, J shed 3 bases, and the junction held 11 bases outside the gene matches. The V gene's germline CDR1 is SGHTA and CDR2 FQGTGA. The CDR3 runs 18 residues.

The V call is TRBV5-1, the J call TRBJ2-7; TRBD2 is a possible D gene (5 bases). V shed 0 bases and J shed 2 bases, with 9 bases lying between them. Per germline, CDR1 SGHRS and CDR2 YFSETQ. The CDR3 has 14 amino acids. The chain's CDR3 is CASSLGPGTYEQYF. For the CDR3, the DNA is TGCGCCAGCAGCTTGGGCCCCGGGACCTACGAGCAGTACTTC.

This sequence joins TRBV7-9 and TRBJ1-4; the D gene is possibly TRBD1 (5 bases). CDR1 and CDR2 (germline): SEHNR, FQNEAQ (reference sequence). Trimming took 6 bases from V and 0 from J, leaving 17 bases between them. The CDR3 is 17 amino acids. CDR3 coding DNA: TGTGCCAGCAGGGGGGGTAGGGGAATCGCAACTAATGAAAAACTGTTTTTT. It yields the protein CASRGGRGIATNEKLFF. Complete variable domain (other parts from reference TRBV7-9 and TRBJ1-4): DTGVSQNPRHKITKRGQNVTFRCDPISEHNRLYWYRQTLGQGPEFLTYFQNEAQLEKSRLLSDRFSAERPKGSFSTLEIQRTEQGDSAMYLCASRGGRGIATNEKLFFGSGTQLSVL.

This clone was seen a few times. DNA for the CDR3: TGTGCCAGCAGTGAACAGGTGGACTCCTATGGCTACACCTTC. Amino acids: CASSEQVDSYGYTF. The V and J genes are TRBV2 and TRBJ1-2; unclear D gene. V was cut by 2 bases and J by 4 bases, with 11 bases left in between. The germline V gene encodes CDR1 SNHLY and CDR2 FYNNEI. This CDR3 region has 14 residues.

The sample holds one count of this clone. The V call is TRBV19, the J call TRBJ1-2, with D maybe TRBD1 (5 bases). The germline gives CDR1 LNHDA, CDR2 SQIVND (reference sequence). The CDR3 is made up of 15 amino acids. V lost 6 bases to trimming and J lost 8 bases, with 22 bases between them. Here the CDR3 DNA reads TGTGCCAGTAGCCCGAGGCCCACAGGCGTGGAGGGCTACACCTTC. Protein: CASSPRPTGVEGYTF.

The rearrangement links TRBV7-8 to TRBJ1-2, with 7 bases matching TRBD1. Germline CDR1 and CDR2: SGHVS and FQNEAQ. Trimming removed 6 bases from V and 3 bases from J; junction bases left unmatched: 7. This CDR3 spans 14 amino acids. The CDR3 here is CASSPGQTHYGYTF. CDR3 DNA: TGTGCCAGCAGTCCGGGACAGACTCACTATGGCTACACCTTC.

The chain is built from TRBV7-3 and TRBJ2-2; the match to TRBD1 covers 7 bases. Per the germline V gene, CDR1 is SGHTA and CDR2 is FQGTGA. V lost 6 bases to trimming and J lost 0 bases; unmatched junction nucleotides: 7. This CDR3 spans 16 amino acids. The CDR3 here is CASRKPGQTNTGELFF. The CDR3 nucleotides read TGTGCCAGCAGGAAACCGGGACAGACGAACACCGGGGAGCTGTTTTTT.

This sequence joins TRBV20-1 and TRBJ1-2; D gene ambiguous. This CDR3 comprises 11 residues. The germline gives CDR1 DFQATT, CDR2 SNEGSKA (reference sequence). Trimming removed 0 bases at V and 8 bases at J, with 7 bases between. CDR3 in DNA: TGCAGTGCTAGAGATGATCTAGGCTACACCTTC. Its translation is CSARDDLGYTF.